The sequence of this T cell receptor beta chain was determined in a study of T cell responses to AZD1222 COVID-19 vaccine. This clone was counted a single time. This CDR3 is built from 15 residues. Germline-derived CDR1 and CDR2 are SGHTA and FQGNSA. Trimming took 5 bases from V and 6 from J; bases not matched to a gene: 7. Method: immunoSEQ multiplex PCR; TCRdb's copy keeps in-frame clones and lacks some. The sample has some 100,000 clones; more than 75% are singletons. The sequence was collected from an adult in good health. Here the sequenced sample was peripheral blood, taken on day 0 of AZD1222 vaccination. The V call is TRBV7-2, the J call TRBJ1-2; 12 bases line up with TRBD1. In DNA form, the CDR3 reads TGTGCCAGCAGCGTGGGGACAGGGGGCTACAATGGCTACACCTTC. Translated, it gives CASSVGTGGYNGYTF.